A single sample is the source of the 5 T cell receptor beta chains below, sequenced in a study of shared clonotypes between healthy human individuals. Some clones are missing from TCRdb's copy, which holds only in-frame ones; the method was immunoSEQ multiplex PCR. The sample lists about half a million clones; over 75% were seen once. The sequencing input was PBMCs. These receptors were taken from a woman between 35 and 50 years old in good health. Some clones in this sample may be carry-over from other donors' samples.

Worth noting for this clone: This sequence may be a read error, since a much larger clone differs from it by one base. The chain carries TRBV14 and TRBJ2-1; D is unclear. This CDR3 is 15 amino acids long. Germline V gene data show CDR1 as SGHDN and CDR2 as FVKESK. The ends were cut back, 5 bases at V and 10 bases at J, with 21 bases in the middle. The CDR3, as DNA: TGTGCCAGCAGCACAGCCATAGTACCCCATATGGAGCAGTTCTTC. Translation: CASSTAIVPHMEQFF.

The chain is built from TRBV5-1 and TRBJ1-2, with 8 bases that match TRBD1. This CDR3 spans 14 amino acids. Germline trimming cut 0 bases from V and 8 bases from J; bases unmatched to any gene: 6. Germline lookup yields CDR1 SGHRS and CDR2 YFSETQ. CDR3 in DNA: TGCGCCAGCAGCTTGGCTGGACAGGGTGAAGGCTACACCTTC. It encodes CASSLAGQGEGYTF.

The chain is built from TRBV19 and TRBJ1-2; TRBD1 agrees at 11 bases. Trimming cost V 3 bases and J 8 bases; bases outside gene matches: 14. CDR3 size: 17 residues. Germline assignment: CDR1 LNHDA and CDR2 SQIVND (reference sequence). The CDR3 spells CASSMPRTGTGGSGYTF. The CDR3 DNA follows: TGTGCCAGTAGTATGCCGCGCACCGGGACAGGGGGTTCCGGCTACACCTTC.

This clone has just a few counts. The chain recombines TRBV28 with TRBJ1-5, with a tentative D call TRBD1 (6 bases). CDR1 is MDHEN and CDR2 is SYDVKM in the germline V gene. The CDR3 length is 14 residues. Trimming took 4 bases from V and 5 from J, leaving 12 bases between them. CDR3 nucleotide sequence: TGTGCCAGCAGTTCGGACAGCCGGGATCAGCCCCAGCATTTT. Residues: CASSSDSRDQPQHF.

This sequence joins TRBV5-1 and TRBJ2-2; the D gene is possibly TRBD1 (6 bases). Trimming pared 2 bases from V and 0 bases from J, leaving 8 bases between. The CDR3 has 15 residues. CDR1 and CDR2 from the germline V gene are SGHRS and YFSETQ. The CDR3 DNA reads TGCGCCAGCAGCTTCGACAGGACGAACACCGGGGAGCTGTTTTTT. As protein: CASSFDRTNTGELFF.